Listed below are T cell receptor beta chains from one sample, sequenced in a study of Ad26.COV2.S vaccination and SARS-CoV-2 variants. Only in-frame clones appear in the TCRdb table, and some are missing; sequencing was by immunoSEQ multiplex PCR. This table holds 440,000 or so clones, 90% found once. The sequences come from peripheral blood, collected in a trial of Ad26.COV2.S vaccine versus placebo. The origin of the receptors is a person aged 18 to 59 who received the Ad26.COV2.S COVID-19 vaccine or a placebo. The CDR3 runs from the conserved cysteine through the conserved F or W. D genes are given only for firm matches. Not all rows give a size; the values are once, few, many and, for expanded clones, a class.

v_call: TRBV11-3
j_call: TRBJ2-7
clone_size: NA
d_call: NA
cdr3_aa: CASSETGVEQYF
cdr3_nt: TGTGCCAGCAGCGAGACCGGGGTCGAGCAGTACTTC

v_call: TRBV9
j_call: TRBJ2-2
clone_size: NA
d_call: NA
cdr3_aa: CASCTGVNTGELFF
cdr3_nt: TGTGCCAGCTGCACAGGAGTGAACACCGGGGAGCTGTTTTTT

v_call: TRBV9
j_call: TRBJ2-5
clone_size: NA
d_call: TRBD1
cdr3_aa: CASSGGRRDRGQETQYF
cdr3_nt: TGTGCCAGCAGCGGAGGTCGGCGGGACAGGGGACAAGAGACCCAGTACTTC

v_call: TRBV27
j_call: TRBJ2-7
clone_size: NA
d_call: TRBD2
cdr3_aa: CASSLVGTSSYEQYF
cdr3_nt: TGTGCCAGCAGTCTAGTAGGGACTAGCTCCTACGAGCAGTACTTC

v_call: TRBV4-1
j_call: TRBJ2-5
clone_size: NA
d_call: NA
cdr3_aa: CASSQEYWGGLGTQYF
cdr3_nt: TGCGCCAGCAGCCAAGAGTATTGGGGTGGCCTAGGGACCCAGTACTTC

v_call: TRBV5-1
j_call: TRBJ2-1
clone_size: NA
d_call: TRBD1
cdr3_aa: CASSLTGVANEQFF
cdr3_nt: TGCGCCAGCAGCTTGACAGGGGTGGCCAATGAGCAGTTCTTC

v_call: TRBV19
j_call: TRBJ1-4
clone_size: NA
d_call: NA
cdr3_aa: CASSVVRGRANEKLFF
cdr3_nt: TGTGCCAGTAGTGTGGTTAGAGGGAGAGCTAATGAAAAACTGTTTTTT

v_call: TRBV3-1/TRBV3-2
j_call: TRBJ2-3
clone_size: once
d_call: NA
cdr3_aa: CASSQDRTGPTDTQYF
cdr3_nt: TGTGCCAGCAGCCAAGATCGGACGGGGCCCACAGATACGCAGTATTTT

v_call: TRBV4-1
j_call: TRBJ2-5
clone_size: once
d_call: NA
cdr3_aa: CASSQESGAETQYF
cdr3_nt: TGCGCCAGCAGCCAAGAGTCAGGGGCCGAGACCCAGTACTTC

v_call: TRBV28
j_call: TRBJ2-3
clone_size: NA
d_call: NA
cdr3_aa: CASSHLSVGGDTQYF
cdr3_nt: TGTGCCAGCTCCCACCTGAGCGTCGGTGGGGATACGCAGTATTTT

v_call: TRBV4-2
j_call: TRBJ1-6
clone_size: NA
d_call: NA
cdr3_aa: CASSQVTGYNSPLHF
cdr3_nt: TGTGCCAGCAGCCAAGTGACAGGTTATAATTCACCCCTCCACTTT

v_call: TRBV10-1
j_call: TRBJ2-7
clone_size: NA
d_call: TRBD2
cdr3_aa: CASKSDRREVPYEQYF
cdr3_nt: TGCGCCAGCAAGTCCGATCGGCGGGAGGTACCCTACGAGCAGTACTTC

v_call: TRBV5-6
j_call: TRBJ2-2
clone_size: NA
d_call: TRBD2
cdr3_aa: CASSLAGLAGAVGELFF
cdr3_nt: TGTGCCAGCAGCTTGGCCGGGCTAGCGGGAGCGGTCGGGGAGCTGTTTTTT

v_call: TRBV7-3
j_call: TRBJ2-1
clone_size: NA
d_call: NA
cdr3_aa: CASSLLPQGISYNEQFF
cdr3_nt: TGTGCCAGCAGCCTACTACCTCAGGGAATCTCCTACAATGAGCAGTTCTTC

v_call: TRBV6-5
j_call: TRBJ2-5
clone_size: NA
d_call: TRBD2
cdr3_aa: CASSPSLADQETQYF
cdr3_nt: TGTGCCAGCAGCCCAAGCCTAGCGGACCAAGAGACCCAGTACTTC

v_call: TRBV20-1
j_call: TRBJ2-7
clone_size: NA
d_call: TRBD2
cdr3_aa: CSASWLAGTSSYEQYF
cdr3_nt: TGCAGTGCTAGTTGGCTAGCGGGGACCAGCTCCTACGAGCAGTACTTC

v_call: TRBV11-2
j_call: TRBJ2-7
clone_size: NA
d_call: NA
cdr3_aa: CASSSGWGYEQYF
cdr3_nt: TGTGCCAGCAGCTCTGGTTGGGGGTACGAGCAGTACTTC

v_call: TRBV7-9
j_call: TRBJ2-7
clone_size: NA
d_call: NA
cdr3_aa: CASSSWDLQAYEQYF
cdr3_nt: TGTGCCAGCAGCTCCTGGGACCTCCAAGCCTACGAGCAGTACTTC

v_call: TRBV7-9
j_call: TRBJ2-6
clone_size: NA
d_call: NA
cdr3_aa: CASSSRTVSGANVLTF
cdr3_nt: TGTGCCAGCAGCTCCCGGACGGTCTCTGGGGCCAACGTCCTGACTTTC

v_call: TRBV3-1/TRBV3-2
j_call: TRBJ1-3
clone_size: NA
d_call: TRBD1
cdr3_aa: CASSQGGTDGNTIYF
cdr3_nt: TGTGCCAGCAGCCAAGGCGGGACAGATGGAAACACCATATATTTT

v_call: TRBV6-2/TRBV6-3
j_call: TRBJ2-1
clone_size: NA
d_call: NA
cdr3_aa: CASSYRVEQFF
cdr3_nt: TGTGCCAGCAGTTACAGGGTGGAGCAGTTCTTC

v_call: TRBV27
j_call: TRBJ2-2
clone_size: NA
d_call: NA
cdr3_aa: CASSSPTGASTGELFF
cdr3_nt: TGTGCCAGCAGTTCCCCGACCGGGGCCTCAACCGGGGAGCTGTTTTTT

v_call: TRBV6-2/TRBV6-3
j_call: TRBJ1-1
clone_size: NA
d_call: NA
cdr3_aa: CASSLKGGLTEAFF
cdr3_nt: TGTGCCAGCAGTCTAAAGGGGGGTCTCACTGAAGCTTTCTTT

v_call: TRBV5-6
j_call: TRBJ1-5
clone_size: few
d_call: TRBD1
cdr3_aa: CASSFGQGVNQPQHF
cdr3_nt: TGTGCCAGCAGCTTTGGACAGGGGGTCAATCAGCCCCAGCATTTT

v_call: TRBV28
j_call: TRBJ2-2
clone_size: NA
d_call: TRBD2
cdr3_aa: CASSRLAGPNTGELFF
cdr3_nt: TGTGCCAGCAGCCGACTAGCGGGGCCGAACACCGGGGAGCTGTTTTTT

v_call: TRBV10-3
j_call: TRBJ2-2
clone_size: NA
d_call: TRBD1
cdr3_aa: CAISGTGGNGELFF
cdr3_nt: TGTGCCATCAGCGGGACAGGGGGAAACGGGGAGCTGTTTTTT

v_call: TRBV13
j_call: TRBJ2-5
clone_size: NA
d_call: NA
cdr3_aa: CASERGVHPGTQYF
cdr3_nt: TGTGCCAGCGAACGGGGAGTCCATCCTGGGACCCAGTACTTC

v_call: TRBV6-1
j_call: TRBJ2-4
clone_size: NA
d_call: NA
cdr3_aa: CASSESLAKNIQYF
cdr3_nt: TGTGCCAGCAGTGAATCATTAGCCAAAAACATTCAGTACTTC

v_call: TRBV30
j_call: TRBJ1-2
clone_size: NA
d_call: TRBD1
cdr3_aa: CAWSTGTGMFYGYTF
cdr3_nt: TGTGCCTGGAGTACGGGGACAGGGATGTTCTATGGCTACACCTTC

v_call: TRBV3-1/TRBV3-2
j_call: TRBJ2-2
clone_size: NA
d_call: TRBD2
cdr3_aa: CASSQVLAGGANTGELFF
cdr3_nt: TGTGCCAGCAGCCAAGTGTTAGCGGGAGGAGCGAACACCGGGGAGCTGTTTTTT